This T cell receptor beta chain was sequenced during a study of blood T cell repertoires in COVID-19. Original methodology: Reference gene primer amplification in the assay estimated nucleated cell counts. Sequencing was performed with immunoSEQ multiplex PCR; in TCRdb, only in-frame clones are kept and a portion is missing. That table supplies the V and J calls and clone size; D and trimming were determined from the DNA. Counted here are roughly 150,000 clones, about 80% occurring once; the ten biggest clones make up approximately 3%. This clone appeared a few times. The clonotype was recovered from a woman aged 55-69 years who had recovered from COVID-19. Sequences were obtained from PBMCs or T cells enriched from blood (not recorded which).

As DNA, the CDR3 is TGTGCCAGCAGTCTTATAACAGGGTTGGGCGGGGAGCTGTTTTTT. Protein product: CASSLITGLGGELFF. The V call is TRBV7-2, the J call TRBJ2-2; D might be TRBD1 (6 bases). Trimming pared 6 bases from V and 7 bases from J, leaving 18 bases between. This CDR3 region has 15 residues. Looked up from germline, CDR1 is SGHTA and CDR2 is FQGNSA.